The source of this TCR beta chain is a study of human T cells and chemical hapten exposure. Study-wide context: Patch tests put 0.01% DPC on the upper back, read at 6 days.

This CDR3 is 15 amino acids long. The ends were cut back, 5 bases at V and 7 bases at J, with 15 bases in the middle. Germline CDR1 reads MDHEN; CDR2 reads SYDVKM. Individual cDNA molecules (in the library) carried attached unique molecular identifiers. TCRdb called the RACE reads again in MiXCR, with one record for every CDR3 protein. Of some 120,000 distinct CDR3 sequences listed, around 10% were seen once; the top ten hold approximately 1.4%. Time point in this sample: patch test 1, 2 weeks after DPC sensitization. Treatment described: therapeutic diphenylcyclopropenone sensitization with weekly scalp DPC.

This clonotype was sampled from a woman between 50 and 59 years old with alopecia areata. Some clones in this sample may be carry-over from other donors' samples. Specimen: whole blood, collected in connection with sensitization to the hapten diphenylcyclopropenone (DPC). The V gene is TRBV28, the J gene TRBJ1-6; D may be TRBD1 (5 bases). The CDR3, as DNA: TGTGCCAGCAGTCGGCCGGTCTCAGGGAATTCACCCCTCCACTTT. Amino acid sequence: CASSRPVSGNSPLHF.